The rows below give T cell receptor beta chains drawn from one sample of a study of cytomegalovirus exposure and HLA in healthy donors. Assay used: immunoSEQ multiplex PCR; TCRdb lists only in-frame clones, some missing. The sample shows roughly 170,000 clones, approximately 84% of them seen only once. Specimen: PBMCs. These receptor sequences come from a girl aged 10-17 years in good health and CMV-seropositive. Both conserved end residues are part of each CDR3. D genes are given only for firm matches. Size values are once, few and many counts, or a class for expanded clones, and some rows have none.

J gene,D gene,clone size,V gene,CDR3 protein,CDR3 DNA
TRBJ1-2,NA,NA,TRBV5-1,CASSLPGVIRGYTF,TGCGCCAGCAGCTTGCCAGGGGTGATTCGTGGCTACACCTTC
TRBJ1-1,NA,NA,TRBV19,CASSGLGTITTEAFF,TGTGCCAGTAGTGGCCTAGGGACTATCACCACTGAAGCTTTCTTT
TRBJ1-1,TRBD1,once,TRBV5-1,CASSPLDRATEAFF,TGCGCCAGCAGCCCTTTGGACAGGGCCACTGAAGCTTTCTTT
TRBJ2-7,TRBD2,NA,TRBV5-4,CASSLGLQRGAMTYEQYF,TGTGCCAGCAGCTTGGGTCTCCAGCGGGGGGCGATGACCTACGAGCAGTACTTC
TRBJ1-1,NA,NA,TRBV29-1,CSVALGGKGTEAFF,TGCAGCGTTGCCCTGGGGGGTAAGGGGACTGAAGCTTTCTTT
TRBJ2-7,TRBD1,NA,TRBV15,CATRLRTGSHEQYF,TGTGCCACCAGGCTCAGGACAGGGAGCCACGAGCAGTACTTC
TRBJ2-7,TRBD2,NA,TRBV6-4,CASSPLAGGHEQYF,TGTGCCAGCAGTCCTCTAGCGGGGGGCCACGAGCAGTACTTC
TRBJ2-7,NA,NA,TRBV28,CASSLESYEQYF,TGTGCCAGCAGTTTGGAGAGTTATGAGCAGTACTTC
TRBJ2-3,NA,NA,TRBV5-6,CASSPQAGGRADTQYF,TGTGCCAGCAGCCCTCAGGCCGGGGGTCGGGCAGATACGCAGTATTTT
TRBJ1-6,TRBD1,NA,TRBV19,CASTNEGQTNSPLHF,TGTGCCAGTACTAATGAGGGACAGACTAATTCACCCCTCCACTTT
TRBJ2-5,TRBD1,NA,TRBV6-6,CASSYGRGQGIETQYF,TGTGCCAGCAGTTACGGGAGGGGACAGGGAATAGAGACCCAGTACTTC
TRBJ2-3,NA,NA,TRBV6-1,CASSEGSGDTQYF,TGTGCCAGCAGTGAAGGGAGTGGGGATACGCAGTATTTT
TRBJ2-7,TRBD2,NA,TRBV10-1,CASSESTSGGYEQYF,TGCGCCAGCAGTGAGTCGACTAGCGGGGGGTACGAGCAGTACTTC
TRBJ2-1,TRBD2,NA,TRBV9,CASSVKGRGGSYNEQFF,TGTGCCAGCAGCGTAAAGGGACGGGGGGGCTCCTACAATGAGCAGTTCTTC
TRBJ2-1,TRBD2,NA,TRBV10-1,CASSESRGGIKQFF,TGCGCCAGCAGTGAGTCACGGGGGGGAATCAAGCAGTTCTTC
TRBJ2-5,NA,NA,TRBV29-1,CSVGQGPALEETQYF,TGCAGCGTTGGCCAGGGGCCTGCTTTAGAAGAGACCCAGTACTTC
TRBJ2-1,NA,NA,TRBV7-3,CASSPDSNNEQFF,TGTGCCAGCAGCCCGGACAGCAATAATGAGCAGTTCTTC
TRBJ1-2,NA,NA,TRBV12-2,CASRLVSGTSYGYTF,TGTGCAAGTCGCTTAGTGAGTGGGACAAGCTATGGCTACACCTTC
TRBJ1-6,NA,NA,TRBV18,CASSPGANSPLHF,TGTGCCAGCTCACCAGGGGCCAATTCACCCCTCCACTTT
TRBJ1-5,TRBD1,NA,TRBV7-9,CASSPWTGDYSNQPQHF,TGTGCCAGCAGCCCTTGGACAGGAGATTATAGCAATCAGCCCCAGCATTTT
TRBJ1-3,NA,few,TRBV19,CASSIGSGNTIYF,TGTGCCAGTAGTATCGGTTCTGGAAACACCATATATTTT
TRBJ1-4,TRBD1,NA,TRBV19,CASSPRGASNEKLFF,TGTGCCAGTAGTCCCAGGGGGGCATCAAATGAAAAACTGTTTTTT